The 13 T cell receptor beta chains reported below all come from one sample, sequenced in a study of blood T cells in healthy people across ages. Primed by a sample-barcoded 5' primer and a J-beta primer mix, a second PCR proceeded for about 6 to 11 cycles. TCRdb reprocessed the 5' RACE reads with MiXCR, giving one entry per CDR3 protein. The sample shows about 1,500,000 distinct CDR3 sequences, around 42% of them seen only once. The source material was blood. The receptors shown here come from a woman aged 18-29 years in good health.

The J gene is TRBJ2-5, the V gene TRBV6-2 or TRBV6-3; 10 nucleotides align to TRBD1. The CDR3 consists of 14 residues. The ends lost 7 bases at V and 4 bases at J; junction bases unmatched: 6. Germline loops: CDR1 MNHEY, CDR2 SVGEGT. CDR3 coding DNA: TGTGCCAGCACCAAAAGGACAGGGGGAGAGACCCAGTACTTC. Its protein is CASTKRTGGETQYF.

This clonotype was observed a few times. The V gene is TRBV5-1, the J gene TRBJ2-7, with D hard to call. The V end was cut by 5 bases, the J end by 3 bases, with 12 bases between. This CDR3 comprises 13 residues. The germline gives CDR1 SGHRS, CDR2 YFSETQ. CDR3 sequence reads: CASRVSSGYEQYF. CDR3 nucleotide sequence: TGCGCCAGCAGAGTTTCTTCGGGCTACGAGCAGTACTTC. Full variable domain (missing parts from reference TRBV5-1 and TRBJ2-7): KAGVTQTPRYLIKTRGQQVTLSCSPISGHRSVSWYQQTPGQGLQFLFEYFSETQRNKGNFPGRFSGRQFSNSRSEMNVSTLELGDSALYLCASRVSSGYEQYFGPGTRLTVT.

The rearrangement uses TRBV25-1 and TRBJ1-2; D may be TRBD1 (5 bases). The V and J ends lost 4 bases and 3 bases respectively, with 24 bases between them. The germline CDR1 and CDR2 sequences are MGHDK and SYGVNS. The CDR3 sequence is 18 residues long. CDR3 in amino acids: CASSGFRPGRWGYYGYTF. The CDR3 bases are TGTGCCAGCAGTGGGTTTCGGCCAGGGCGGTGGGGTTACTATGGCTACACCTTC.

In this sample, this clonotype turned up many times. J is TRBJ2-5 and V is TRBV12-3 or TRBV12-4; unclear D gene. The CDR3 length is 13 residues. With 2 bases removed from V and 2 bases from J, the gap between germline ends came to 6 bases. CDR3 sequence (DNA): TGTGCCAGCAGTTTACACGTACAAGAGACCCAGTACTTC. Its translation: CASSLHVQETQYF.

This clonotype has just a few counts. The rearrangement joins TRBV12-3 or TRBV12-4 to TRBJ1-5; 7 bases are shared with TRBD1. V trimming: 1 base; J trimming: 9 bases; junction bases outside the gene matches: 6. This CDR3 contains 14 residues. Here the CDR3 reads CASSLGQGGGPQHF. DNA of the CDR3: TGTGCCAGCAGTTTAGGACAGGGTGGAGGGCCCCAGCATTTT.

This chain joins TRBV2 and TRBJ2-5; D is ambiguous. The V gene's germline CDR1 is SNHLY and CDR2 FYNNEI. Between the trimmed V and J ends, which lost 5 bases and 3 bases, there was a span of 10 bases. CDR3 length equals 13 residues. This CDR3 reads CASSKNREETQYF. CDR3 bases: TGTGCCAGCAGTAAGAATAGGGAAGAGACCCAGTACTTC.

The chain couples TRBV29-1 to TRBJ2-7; TRBD1 matches at 8 bases. Germline V CDR1 and CDR2: SQVTM, ANQGSEA. There are 12 residues in the CDR3. Losses at the gene ends were 3 bases for V and 4 bases for J; bases not matched to a gene: 2. The DNA of the CDR3 is TGCAGCGTTGAGGACAGGGAATACGAGCAGTACTTC. It codes for CSVEDREYEQYF.

This clonotype came up a few times. The V gene is TRBV20-1, the J gene TRBJ2-3; TRBD1 matches 8 bases. With 1 base clipped from V and 2 bases from J, the junction kept 5 bases outside the gene matches. The CDR3 sequence is 15 residues long. From germline, CDR1 is DFQATT and CDR2 SNEGSKA (reference sequence). For the CDR3, the DNA is TGCAGTGCTAGAGGTGCGGGACAGGCCACAGATACGCAGTATTTT. Protein: CSARGAGQATDTQYF.

V usage is TRBV12-3 or TRBV12-4 and J usage is TRBJ2-7, with D tentatively TRBD2 (5 bases). V gave up 10 bases and J gave up 0 bases, with 7 bases separating them. CDR3 length: 11 residues. The CDR3 bases are TGTGCCAATACTAGCTCCTACGAGCAGTACTTC. Translation: CANTSSYEQYF.

This clonotype was seen a few times. This rearrangement joins TRBV4-1 to TRBJ1-5; 8 bases agree with TRBD1. There are 15 residues in the CDR3. Germline V lookup: CDR1 MGHRA, CDR2 YSYEKL. The trim removed 4 bases at V and 3 bases at J, leaving 5 bases unmatched. The CDR3 sequence is CASSPGQGHNQPQHF. CDR3 coding DNA: TGCGCCAGCAGCCCAGGACAGGGCCACAATCAGCCCCAGCATTTT.

Turning to this clonotype: A much larger clone differs from this one at a single base, so this may be a read error. V and J are TRBV7-2 and TRBJ2-5; D may be TRBD1 or TRBD2 (5 bases each). V was shortened by 5 bases and J by 11 bases, with 27 bases between the two germline ends. CDR1 and CDR2 from the germline V gene are SGHTA and FQGNSA. The CDR3 is made up of 16 amino acids. For the CDR3, the DNA is TGTGCCAGCAGCCTCTCAGGGACGCCTGAATACAATGAGCAGTACTTC. Translation: CASSLSGTPEYNEQYF.

The rearrangement joins TRBV6-1 to TRBJ2-1, with a tentative D call TRBD2 (7 bases). CDR1 MNHNS and CDR2 SASEGT come from the germline V gene. The CDR3 consists of 18 residues. Trimming pared 6 bases from V and 5 bases from J, leaving 26 bases between. The CDR3 nucleotides are TGTGCCAGCAGCACCGATGGGATTGGGGGGGGCCTCGACAATGAGCAGTTCTTC. As protein: CASSTDGIGGGLDNEQFF.

The chain employs TRBV20-1 and TRBJ2-3, with D perhaps TRBD1 or TRBD2 (6 bases each). This CDR3 comprises 13 residues. Germline CDR1 reads DFQATT; CDR2 reads SNEGSKA (reference sequence). Deletions cut 4 bases from V and 2 bases from J, with 10 bases between. The CDR3 DNA is TGCAGTGCTACGAGGGGGGCCACAGATACGCAGTATTTT. Translating it yields CSATRGATDTQYF.